One sample yielded the 9 T cell receptor beta chains listed below, sequenced in a study of identifying expanded T cells in peripheral blood. Measured with immunoSEQ multiplex PCR; TCRdb has only the in-frame clones, and not every one. Altogether about 80,000 clones are present, 84% being singletons, with the ten largest covering around 19%. The specimen was blood. These receptors originate from a person aged 18-70 years in good health.

V and J are TRBV7-9 and TRBJ2-3; no clear D. Germline V lookup: CDR1 SEHNR, CDR2 FQNEAQ (reference sequence). The CDR3 contains 15 residues. Trimming took off 5 bases at V and 2 bases at J, with 14 bases between the two ends. CDR3 loop: CASSPPGLPTDTQYF. As DNA, the CDR3 is TGTGCCAGCAGCCCTCCCGGGTTGCCCACAGATACGCAGTATTTT.

The chain couples TRBV4-1 to TRBJ2-3, with a tentative D call TRBD2 (5 bases). Between the trimmed V and J ends, which lost 4 bases and 1 base, there was a span of 15 bases. This CDR3 has 16 amino acids. Germline V lookup: CDR1 MGHRA, CDR2 YSYEKL. The CDR3 nucleotides read TGCGCCAGCAGCCCACGGCGACTACTTGGCACAGATACGCAGTATTTT. Encoded protein: CASSPRRLLGTDTQYF.

J is TRBJ2-5 and V is TRBV6-1; D unclear. Trimming took off 5 bases at V and 0 bases at J, with 10 bases between the two ends. The CDR3 is 14 residues long. The germline gives CDR1 MNHNS, CDR2 SASEGT. The CDR3 region is CASSPDAYQETQYF. The CDR3 nucleotides are TGTGCCAGCAGTCCAGACGCGTACCAAGAGACCCAGTACTTC.

This sequence joins TRBV5-6 and TRBJ2-7; D unresolved. The CDR3 has 14 residues. CDR1 SGHDT and CDR2 YYEEEE come from the germline V gene. V was cut by 2 bases and J by 0 bases, with 9 bases left in between. CDR3 nucleotides: TGTGCCAGCAGCTTCTCAGCGATCTCCTACGAGCAGTACTTC. Encoded protein: CASSFSAISYEQYF.

This chain joins TRBV27 and TRBJ1-2; TRBD1 might be the D (6 bases). This CDR3 has 12 residues. Germline CDR1 reads MNHEY; CDR2 reads SMNVEV (reference sequence). The V end was cut by 3 bases, the J end by 7 bases, with 9 bases between. The CDR3 coding sequence is TGTGCCAGCAGTTTTGGGGGCAGTGGCTACACCTTC. Its translation: CASSFGGSGYTF.

The chain combines TRBV29-1 with TRBJ2-7; the D gene is possibly TRBD2 (7 bases). The CDR3 contains 13 residues. V lost 5 bases and J lost 2, with 13 bases in between. Germline V gene sequence: CDR1 SQVTM, CDR2 ANQGSEA. For the CDR3, the DNA is TGCAGCGTTAGCGAGGGGGGGGCCTACGAGCAGTACTTC. It translates to CSVSEGGAYEQYF.

This rearrangement joins TRBV11-1 to TRBJ2-2; D remains unclear. The CDR3 covers 14 residues. Germline lookup yields CDR1 SGHAT and CDR2 FQDESV (reference sequence). Trimming took off 5 bases at V and 5 bases at J, with 12 bases between the two ends. CDR3 bases: TGTGCCAGCAGCCCCAGACTCACTACCGGGGAGCTGTTTTTT. Protein: CASSPRLTTGELFF.

V and J are TRBV27 and TRBJ1-5, with 7 bases lining up with TRBD1. V gave up 5 bases and J gave up 4 bases; unmatched junction bases: 8. This CDR3 is built from 15 residues. The germline V gene has CDR1 MNHEY and CDR2 SMNVEV (reference sequence). Here the CDR3 reads CASSASTGRNQPQHF. CDR3 DNA: TGTGCCAGCAGTGCCTCGACAGGGAGGAATCAGCCCCAGCATTTT.

This chain uses TRBV29-1 with TRBJ2-7; possible D gene TRBD1, 6 bases. The germline CDR1 and CDR2 sequences are SQVTM and ANQGSEA. This CDR3 contains 13 residues. V lost 1 base and J 6 bases, leaving 13 bases between the germline ends. The CDR3 sequence: CSVEGLRDTEQYF. In DNA form, the CDR3 reads TGCAGCGTTGAAGGGCTGAGGGACACCGAGCAGTACTTC.